This T cell receptor (beta chain) was identified in a study of blood T cell repertoires in COVID-19. Trimming took 1 base from V and 2 from J, leaving 4 bases between them. In germline, CDR1 is GTSNPN, CDR2 SVGIG (reference sequence). This CDR3 region has 12 residues. Sequencing was performed with immunoSEQ multiplex PCR; in TCRdb, only in-frame clones are kept and a portion is missing. The sample includes about 30,000 clones, around 90% seen only once; the top ten take roughly 28%. Sequenced: peripheral blood. The J gene is TRBJ2-3, the V gene TRBV30; D ambiguous. This clonotype was obtained from a human donor in a cohort sampled during active COVID-19. The CDR3: CAWSANTDTQYF. The CDR3 DNA follows: TGTGCCTGGAGTGCTAACACAGATACGCAGTATTTT.